The present TCR beta chain was sequenced within a study of control samples from healthy donors and cancer patients. Germline lookup yields CDR1 LGHNA and CDR2 YSLEER. The junction had 7 bases not matched to a gene; V was cut back by 1 base and J by 4 bases. The CDR3 is made up of 15 amino acids. The data were produced by immunoSEQ multiplex PCR, yet TCRdb's version contains in-frame clones alone and is incomplete. The top ten hold around 40% of the sample, which has about 46,000 clones, 88% seen once. The TCR was taken from a middle-aged man with head and neck cancer. This chain connects TRBV4-3 to TRBJ2-7; 7 bases agree with TRBD1. The sequencing input was PBMCs. In DNA, the CDR3 is TGCGCCAGCAGCCAAGGCGTGACAGGGATTTACGAGCAGTACTTC. It is translated as CASSQGVTGIYEQYF.